The clone carrying this T cell receptor (beta chain) was detected a few times. The antigen is undetermined. This entry comes from a study of T cells after yellow fever vaccination. Overall study results and limits: After the booster, roughly 96% of CD4 and roughly nine tenths of CD8 primary-response clones were re-detected. It was a weaker secondary response, yet one that peaked faster, at day 5 versus 15. Highly abundant clonotypes carried over from the bulk population could end up in FACS-sorted repertoires as contaminants.

Making TCR cDNA involved 5'RACE template switching, which added UMIs and a universal primer site. Each CDR3 protein is one row after TCRdb ran MiXCR on the 5' RACE reads. Seen here are some 550,000 distinct CDR3 sequences, roughly a fifth observed once, and the top ten hold 14%. CDR1 and CDR2 (germline): SGHRS, YFSETQ. This CDR3 is 17 amino acids long. The ends lost 5 bases at V and 4 bases at J; junction bases unmatched: 13. The sequence was obtained from a young man who received the YFV17D yellow fever vaccine. Sequenced here: PBMCs, sampled 15 days after the yellow fever booster vaccination. This rearrangement joins TRBV5-1 to TRBJ2-3; TRBD2 aligns across 10 bases. CDR3 sequence reads: CASSPSGTSAPSDTQYF. Here the CDR3 DNA reads TGCGCCAGCAGTCCCTCCGGGACTAGCGCCCCGTCAGATACGCAGTATTTT.